Listed below are T cell receptor beta chains from one sample, sequenced in a study of T cells after yellow fever vaccination. TCRdb independently ran MiXCR on the 5' RACE reads; one entry per CDR3 protein. The sample lists roughly 190,000 distinct CDR3 sequences, roughly 9.6% occurring once. Sample: CD8+ T cells sorted from PBMCs, taken 15 days after the yellow fever booster vaccination. The receptors were sampled from a young man who received the YFV17D yellow fever vaccine. Each CDR3 is given with its conserved first and last residue. The D gene is left open where the match is weak. Size tells how often a clone was seen (once, few, many) or the class of an expanded clone, and some rows leave it out.

v_gene,d_gene,j_gene,abundance,CDR3nt,CDR3aa
TRBV12-3/TRBV12-4,.,TRBJ1-1,few,TGTGCCAGCAGTTTAATCCTACCCACCGAAGCTTTCTTT,CASSLILPTEAFF
TRBV12-3/TRBV12-4,TRBD1,TRBJ2-2,few,TGTGCCAGCAGGACAGGGGTGGGCCATGGGGCAGATCCGAACACCGGGGAGCTGTTTTTT,CASRTGVGHGADPNTGELFF
TRBV7-9,TRBD1,TRBJ2-3,few,TGTGCCAGCAGAAATGGACAGGCCAACCCGTCCGAAGATACGCAGTATTTT,CASRNGQANPSEDTQYF
TRBV27,.,TRBJ1-1,few,TGTGCCAGCAGTCCGTTAAACGCTGAAGCTTTCTTT,CASSPLNAEAFF
TRBV11-2,.,TRBJ2-5,.,TGTGCCAGCGGCTATCGCGGAGAGACCCAGTACTTC,CASGYRGETQYF
TRBV6-5,.,TRBJ2-5,few,TGTGCCAGCAGTTACTCGAGGAGTGGGGGAGAGACCCAGTACTTC,CASSYSRSGGETQYF
TRBV5-1,TRBD1,TRBJ2-1,.,TGCGCCAGCAGCTTGGCCGGGACAGAGTACAATGAGCAGTTCTTC,CASSLAGTEYNEQFF
TRBV5-1,.,TRBJ2-6,.,TGCGCCAGCAGCTTGGTTTGGGGGAAGTCAGCTGCCAACGTCCTGACTTTC,CASSLVWGKSAANVLTF
TRBV19,.,TRBJ2-3,.,TGTGCCAGTAGAAACCGGGACAGCACAGATACGCAGTATTTT,CASRNRDSTDTQYF
TRBV29-1,.,TRBJ2-7,few,TGCAGCGCCTCGACAGGAAACACCTACGAGCAGTACTTC,CSASTGNTYEQYF
TRBV6-1,TRBD2,TRBJ2-3,many,TGTGCCAGCAGTGAAAAATCTAGCGGGGCAGATACGCAGTATTTT,CASSEKSSGADTQYF
TRBV4-1,.,TRBJ2-3,many,TGCGCCAGCAGCCAAGATTCCTTTACCGGGGTTGTAACAGATACGCAGTATTTT,CASSQDSFTGVVTDTQYF
TRBV5-1,.,TRBJ1-1,few,TGCGCCAGCGGTGAAGGGGCCCCTGAAGCTTTCTTT,CASGEGAPEAFF
TRBV12-3/TRBV12-4,.,TRBJ2-1,few,TGTGCCAGCAGTTTATCCGGCGGCTTAGTTCAGTTCTTC,CASSLSGGLVQFF
TRBV7-6,.,TRBJ1-5,.,TGTGCCAGCAGCTTATGGGGTCCCAATCAGCCCCAGCATTTT,CASSLWGPNQPQHF
TRBV6-5,.,TRBJ2-1,few,TGTGCCAGCAGACTTTGGACCAGCTCCTACAATGAGCAGTTCTTC,CASRLWTSSYNEQFF
TRBV5-1,.,TRBJ2-1,many,TGCGCCAGCAGCCCCTTAGGCGGGAACAATGAGCAGTTCTTC,CASSPLGGNNEQFF
TRBV7-7,.,TRBJ2-7,few,TGTGCCAGCAGCCCTGGACGGGGCAGGGGCGAGCAGTACTTC,CASSPGRGRGEQYF
TRBV9,.,TRBJ1-2,.,TGTGCCAGCCTAGGTGCGGACAACTATGGCTACACCTTC,CASLGADNYGYTF
TRBV3-1,.,TRBJ1-5,few,TGTGCCAGCAGCCAGAGGGACGGATTCGGCAATCAGCCCCAGCATTTT,CASSQRDGFGNQPQHF
TRBV7-9,.,TRBJ2-5,few,TGTGCCAGCAGCTTAACATCCCTTCCTACGGAGGAGACCCAGTACTTC,CASSLTSLPTEETQYF
TRBV5-1,.,TRBJ2-1,.,TGCGCCAGCAGCTTTAGGTCAGGGGCGAATGAGCAGTTCTTC,CASSFRSGANEQFF
TRBV19,.,TRBJ2-1,.,TGTGCCAGTAGTATAGCGGGGCATCTAGAGGGCAATGAGCAGTTCTTC,CASSIAGHLEGNEQFF
TRBV2,.,TRBJ2-7,few,TGTGCCAGCAGCGGGCCTGGGGGAACGGGGGACCCCTACGAGCAGTACTTC,CASSGPGGTGDPYEQYF
TRBV28,TRBD1,TRBJ1-1,few,TGTGCCAGCAGTGAGGGGAAGCCGGGACAGGGGGCCCCGGACATCCAAGCTTTCTTT,CASSEGKPGQGAPDIQAFF
TRBV3-1,.,TRBJ2-7,few,TGTGCCAGCGGCCCAATACGCGAGCAGTACTTC,CASGPIREQYF
TRBV24-1,.,TRBJ2-3,many,TGTGCCACCCCCGGGACTGAAGATAGCACAGATACGCAGTATTTT,CATPGTEDSTDTQYF
TRBV9,.,TRBJ2-5,many,TGTGCCAGCAGCGAAGGGGGGTACCAAGAGACCCAGTACTTC,CASSEGGYQETQYF
TRBV5-6,.,TRBJ2-7,.,TGTGCCAGCACCCTCGAGAATCGCTACGAGCAGTACTTC,CASTLENRYEQYF
TRBV9,TRBD2,TRBJ2-5,.,TGTGCCAGCAGCGCCGTCGGGGGGGCCTATGAGACCCAGTACTTC,CASSAVGGAYETQYF
TRBV6-1,.,TRBJ2-1,few,TGTGCCAGCAGTGACGGCGGCTATACCTCCTACAATGAGCAGTTCTTC,CASSDGGYTSYNEQFF
TRBV5-6,.,TRBJ2-2,.,TGTGCCAGCAGCTTATATCGGAGTGTGGTCGGGGAGCTGTTTTTT,CASSLYRSVVGELFF
TRBV6-5,TRBD1,TRBJ2-2,many,TGTGCCAGCAGAAAGGGGGCCGAAGCCGGGGAGCTGTTTTTT,CASRKGAEAGELFF
TRBV12-3/TRBV12-4,.,TRBJ2-5,.,TGTGCCAGCAGTCCCCGCGAGGGCCAAGAGACCCAGTACTTC,CASSPREGQETQYF
TRBV2,.,TRBJ1-1,.,TGTGCCAGCAGTGAAGCGCGCGGGATTGAAGCTTTCTTT,CASSEARGIEAFF
TRBV12-3/TRBV12-4,.,TRBJ2-5,.,TGTGCCAGCAGTTTCTCCGGACCCCAAGAGACCCAGTACTTC,CASSFSGPQETQYF
TRBV11-2,.,TRBJ1-5,few,TGTGCCAGCAGCTTAGATCCGGGCAGCCAGCATTTT,CASSLDPGSQHF
TRBV5-1,.,TRBJ2-1,.,TGCGCCAGCAGCTGGGACTACAATGAGCAGTTCTTC,CASSWDYNEQFF
TRBV7-3,TRBD1,TRBJ2-2,.,TGTGCCACCAGGGGGAGCACCGGGGAGCTGTTTTTT,CATRGSTGELFF
TRBV20-1,.,TRBJ2-5,.,TGCAGTGCTAGACGCCGGGCGGGCGTGGGAAGAGAGACCCAGTACTTC,CSARRRAGVGRETQYF
TRBV6-5,.,TRBJ2-7,.,TGTGCCAGCAGTTACTCTCGGACATCCTACGAGCAGTACTTC,CASSYSRTSYEQYF
TRBV30,TRBD1,TRBJ2-7,.,TGTGCCTGGAGTTCCGGGACAGGGGGCTTTAGAGACTACGAGCAGTACTTC,CAWSSGTGGFRDYEQYF
TRBV6-5,TRBD1,TRBJ1-1,few,TGTGCCAGCAGCCGTTCGCCGACAGGGGGAACTGAAGCTTTCTTT,CASSRSPTGGTEAFF
TRBV27,.,TRBJ1-2,.,TGTGCCAGCAGTTTCGGCGTTAACTATGGCTACACCTTC,CASSFGVNYGYTF
TRBV4-2,.,TRBJ2-7,few,TGTGCCAGCAGAGTGCAGGGGAGCTCCTACGAGCAGTACTTC,CASRVQGSSYEQYF
TRBV25-1,.,TRBJ1-2,few,TGTGCCAGCAGATCGGGCCACGGCTACACCTTC,CASRSGHGYTF
TRBV6-5,.,TRBJ2-2,few,TGTGCCAGCGGCTACCCCGTCACCGGGGAGCTGTTTTTT,CASGYPVTGELFF
TRBV12-3/TRBV12-4,.,TRBJ2-2,few,TGTGCCAGCAGACTGACAGAGGTCTACACCGGGGAGCTGTTTTTT,CASRLTEVYTGELFF
TRBV14,TRBD2,TRBJ2-3,.,TGTGCCAGCAGCCAAGAGGGCAGCGGGGGGGCCCCCGATACGCAGTATTTT,CASSQEGSGGAPDTQYF
TRBV20-1,TRBD2,TRBJ2-3,.,TGCAGTGCTAGAGCCCTAGCGGGGGGCAACACAGATACGCAGTATTTT,CSARALAGGNTDTQYF
TRBV7-9,.,TRBJ1-2,few,TGTGCCAGCAGCTCGACAGTTCATGGCTACACCTTC,CASSSTVHGYTF
TRBV2,TRBD1,TRBJ2-1,few,TGTGCCAGCAGTGAGAGGGGGCTTTCATACAATGAGCAGTTCTTC,CASSERGLSYNEQFF
TRBV5-1,.,TRBJ2-1,.,TGCGCCAGCAGCTTGGGACTAGATATCTACAATGAGCAGTTCTTC,CASSLGLDIYNEQFF